This record looks at one TCR beta chain sequence and its context. Its matching antigen is unknown. J lost 4 bases, V lost 5 bases, and 6 bases had no gene match. CDR1 and CDR2 from the germline V gene are SGHRS and YFSETQ. CDR3 size: 15 residues. With 60 Vbeta and 13 Jbeta primers, the PCR was carried out. In the original workflow: Roughly 80 million unique TCR beta chains, roughly 11 million of them shared, were counted by a later analysis. Libraries were prepared by immunoSEQ multiplex PCR; TCRdb keeps only in-frame clonotypes and omits some of them. V and J calls and clone size come straight from that table; D and trimming were deduced from the DNA. The table records roughly 160,000 clones, approximately 79% of them present only once. This specimen comes from a study of cytomegalovirus exposure and HLA in healthy donors. Study observations and caveats: Highly shared variants forming one cluster were likely a sequencing artifact. Donor immune exposure was known only as CMV serostatus.

Material: PBMCs. The TCR originated in a man aged 45-60 years in good health and CMV-seropositive. The chain has TRBV5-1 and TRBJ2-3; TRBD2 aligns across 11 bases. CDR3 sequence reads: CASRVAGGPADTQYF. The DNA of the CDR3 is TGCGCCAGCAGGGTAGCGGGGGGGCCCGCAGATACGCAGTATTTT.